This T cell receptor (beta chain) comes out of a study of glioma-infiltrating T cells after dendritic cell vaccination (dated by TCRdb to the mid-2010s). Turning to the overall study: The cohort comprised roughly 15 glioblastoma patients from Phase I and II dendritic cell vaccination trials, 9 newly diagnosed and 6 with recurrent disease. Patients received autologous tumor lysate-pulsed dendritic cell vaccination between the early 2000s and the early 2010s. The vaccine consisted of monocyte-derived dendritic cells cultured less than nine days with IL-4 and GM-CSF, then pulsed overnight with autologous tumor lysate. Three intradermal dendritic cell vaccine injections were administered to patients at biweekly intervals in the arm below the axilla. In glioblastoma patients vaccinated with dendritic cells, deep sequencing of TCR beta CDR3 regions served to measure the amount of tumor-infiltrating lymphocytes and to compare repertoires between tumor and blood. TCR sequencing metrics, including TIL content and tumor-blood repertoire overlap, were correlated with survival after dendritic cell vaccination.

On the study overall, not on this receptor specifically: The cohort was small and heterogeneous, few patients had complete blood and tumor sets, and even fewer had initial-recurrent tumor pairs. No direct relationship between TCR clonality and survival was found, suggesting that a diverse polyclonal response may matter. Longer time to progression and overall survival after dendritic cell vaccination were predicted by higher estimated pretreatment TIL content. The response model built on TCR overlap across three groups was characterized as speculative, with prospective validation still needed.

TCRB CDR3 regions were amplified from about 1.9 ug genomic DNA, or all available DNA if less, using the immunoSEQ assay. The multiplex PCR employed 60 forward primers targeting TCR V beta segments and 13 reverse primers targeting J beta segments. Synthetic control templates were spiked into each sample at limiting dilution to estimate reads per starting template. The Illumina HiSeq System generated 87 bp sequencing reads. Per the original workflow: PCR and sequencing errors were removed by a nearest neighbor algorithm that merged closely related sequences. TCR overlap was measured as the percentage of unique tumor TCR beta sequences that were also present in the peripheral blood of the same patient. Held by TCRdb, this immuneACCESS table contains in-frame sequences only and omits some clones. Under half of the omission traces to an unresolved V gene where checked; the cause of the rest is unknown. The DNA gave D and trimming, while V, J and clone size come from that table. The sample has about 82,000 clones on record, approximately 90% of them singletons. The ten biggest clones cover roughly 3.2% of the sample.

A remark on this clone: It lacks a known antigen. Base qualities are missing; no much larger clone stands one base away.

Patients were selected for having adequate residual fresh-frozen tumor tissue and more than two years of available survival data. Although molecular status otherwise differed among the glioblastoma patients, no patient had an isocitrate dehydrogenase mutation. PBMC collection took place before vaccination, two weeks after the third vaccination, and at tumor progression if progression occurred. Genomic DNA was extracted with the Qiagen DNeasy Blood extraction Kit. Trimming removed 1 base from V and 3 bases from J, leaving 12 bases between the germline ends. CDR1 and CDR2 (LGHNA, YNFKEQ) derive from the germline V gene. The cysteine opens and the phenylalanine closes a CDR3 of 15 amino acids. Only CDR3 DNA is held: 45 bases, read in frame from base 1.

This clonotype was obtained from a human donor with glioblastoma. The sequence links TRBV4-2 to TRBJ1-1; too little of a D gene remains to name it. The sample was blood, taken before dendritic cell vaccination. CDR3 reads: CASSQAREEYTEAFF. At the DNA level, the sequence is TGTGCCAGCAGCCAAGCACGGGAGGAGTACACTGAAGCTTTCTTT.